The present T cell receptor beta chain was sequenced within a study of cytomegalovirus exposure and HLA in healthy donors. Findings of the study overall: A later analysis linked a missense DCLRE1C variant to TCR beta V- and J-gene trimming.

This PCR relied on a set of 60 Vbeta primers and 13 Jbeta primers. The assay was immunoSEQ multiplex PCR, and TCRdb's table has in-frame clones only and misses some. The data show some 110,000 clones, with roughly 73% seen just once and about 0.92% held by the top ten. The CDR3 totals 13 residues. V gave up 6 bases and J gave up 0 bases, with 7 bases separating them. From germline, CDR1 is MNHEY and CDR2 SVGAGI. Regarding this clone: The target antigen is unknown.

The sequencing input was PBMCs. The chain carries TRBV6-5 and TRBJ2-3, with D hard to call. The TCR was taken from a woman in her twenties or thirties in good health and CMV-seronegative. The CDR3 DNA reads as TGTGCCAGCAGGGAGTGGAGCACAGATACGCAGTATTTT. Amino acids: CASREWSTDTQYF.